A selection of T cell receptor beta chains follows, all from one sample in a study of cytomegalovirus exposure and HLA in healthy donors. The table came from immunoSEQ multiplex PCR; TCRdb's copy has only in-frame clones and leaves some out. The sample lists 120,000 to 150,000 clones; 73% were seen once. Sequencing input: PBMCs. Receptor source: a human donor in good health. The CDR3 runs from the conserved cysteine through the conserved F or W. The D gene is left open where the match is weak. Size values are once, few and many counts, or a class for expanded clones, and some rows have none.

abundance,d_gene,j_gene,v_gene,CDR3aa,CDR3nt
.,TRBD1,TRBJ1-4,TRBV5-4,CASSLTGGGEKLFF,TGTGCCAGCAGCCTCACAGGGGGCGGTGAAAAACTGTTTTTT
.,.,TRBJ2-7,TRBV28,CASSREQGLSYEQYF,TGTGCCAGCAGTCGGGAACAGGGCCTCTCCTACGAGCAGTACTTC
.,TRBD2,TRBJ2-7,TRBV30,CACRTSGSRDEQYF,TGTGCCTGCCGGACTAGCGGGAGTAGAGACGAGCAGTACTTC
.,.,TRBJ1-1,TRBV29-1,CSGIGANTEAFF,TGCAGCGGTATAGGGGCGAACACTGAAGCTTTCTTT
.,.,TRBJ2-7,TRBV6-4,CASSDTWGDEQYF,TGTGCCAGCAGTGACACGTGGGGAGACGAGCAGTACTTC
.,TRBD1,TRBJ1-6,TRBV19,CASSIAPRGRNSPLHF,TGTGCCAGTAGTATAGCTCCAAGGGGGCGGAATTCACCCCTCCACTTT
few,.,TRBJ2-7,TRBV6-5,CASSYGVSGEQYF,TGTGCCAGCAGTTACGGGGTCAGCGGGGAGCAGTACTTC
.,.,TRBJ1-6,TRBV5-1,CASSLAGAGNSPLHF,TGCGCCAGCAGCTTGGCTGGGGCGGGAAATTCACCCCTCCACTTT
.,TRBD2,TRBJ2-1,TRBV5-1,CASSTRLAGSYNEQFF,TGCGCCAGCAGCACCAGACTAGCGGGTTCCTACAATGAGCAGTTCTTC
.,TRBD2,TRBJ2-7,TRBV5-6,CASSLVGLAGYEQYF,TGTGCCAGCAGCTTGGTGGGACTAGCAGGTTACGAGCAGTACTTC
.,.,TRBJ1-2,TRBV4-1,CASSQYTGFGYTF,TGCGCCAGCAGCCAATATACAGGGTTTGGCTACACCTTC
few,TRBD1,TRBJ1-4,TRBV5-1,CASSLDRSNEKLFF,TGCGCCAGCAGCCTGGACAGGAGTAATGAAAAACTGTTTTTT
.,.,TRBJ1-5,TRBV21-1,CASSLRGDKDLLYSNQPQHF,TGTGCCAGCAGCCTGAGAGGGGACAAGGACCTTCTGTATAGCAATCAGCCCCAGCATTTT
.,.,TRBJ2-3,TRBV6-1,CASRPQGTDTQYF,TGTGCCAGCAGACCACAGGGTACAGATACGCAGTATTTT
.,TRBD1,TRBJ1-5,TRBV7-8,CASSLGGQLNQPQHF,TGTGCCAGCAGCTTAGGGGGACAGCTCAATCAGCCCCAGCATTTT
.,.,TRBJ1-5,TRBV6-5,CASSSHAVRINQPQHF,TGTGCCAGCAGTTCCCATGCAGTACGCATCAATCAGCCCCAGCATTTT
.,.,TRBJ1-2,TRBV5-1,CASRFGREGGYTF,TGCGCCAGCAGATTCGGCCGGGAGGGGGGCTACACCTTC
.,TRBD1,TRBJ2-7,TRBV28,CASGTDNYEQYF,TGTGCCAGCGGGACAGATAACTACGAGCAGTACTTC
.,TRBD2,TRBJ2-3,TRBV30,CAYQQTPLAGGPDTQYF,TGTGCCTACCAACAAACACCACTAGCGGGAGGGCCAGATACGCAGTATTTT
.,TRBD2,TRBJ2-5,TRBV14,CASSQGVVAGVGETQYF,TGTGCCAGCAGCCAAGGGGTCGTAGCGGGAGTAGGGGAGACCCAGTACTTC
.,.,TRBJ1-1,TRBV6-6,CASSYSAEVTEAFF,TGTGCCAGCAGTTACTCAGCGGAGGTAACTGAAGCTTTCTTT
.,TRBD2,TRBJ2-1,TRBV18,CASSSPGRGGPNEQFF,TGTGCCAGCTCAAGCCCCGGGCGGGGGGGGCCTAATGAGCAGTTCTTC
.,TRBD1,TRBJ1-2,TRBV30,CAWSGPGQGDGYTF,TGTGCCTGGAGTGGACCGGGACAGGGTGATGGCTACACCTTC
few,.,TRBJ2-1,TRBV11-3,CASSLRGQGSYNEQFF,TGTGCCAGCAGCTTAAGGGGCCAGGGGAGCTACAATGAGCAGTTCTTC
.,TRBD1,TRBJ1-2,TRBV14,CASSPAGGLYGYTF,TGTGCCAGCAGCCCCGCAGGGGGCCTCTATGGCTACACCTTC
.,.,TRBJ2-7,TRBV5-5,CASSLARREQYF,TGTGCCAGCAGCTTGGCGAGGCGCGAGCAGTACTTC
.,TRBD1,TRBJ2-2,TRBV7-2,CASSLWPRTGRSGELFF,TGTGCCAGCAGCTTATGGCCCAGGACAGGGAGGTCCGGGGAGCTGTTTTTT
.,.,TRBJ1-6,TRBV30,CAWSTTLGETLHF,TGTGCCTGGAGTACGACACTCGGGGAGACCCTCCACTTT
.,.,TRBJ2-1,TRBV27,CASSPGTHRGNEQFF,TGTGCCAGCAGTCCTGGGACACATCGGGGCAATGAGCAGTTCTTC
few,TRBD2,TRBJ2-1,TRBV10-1,CASSSGGAYNEQFF,TGCGCCAGCTCGAGCGGGGGGGCGTACAATGAGCAGTTCTTC
.,TRBD1,TRBJ2-7,TRBV27,CASSRDGTAYEQHF,TGTGCCAGCAGCCGCGACGGGACAGCCTACGAGCAGCACTTC
.,TRBD2,TRBJ2-1,TRBV2,CASVGLAPNRDEQFF,TGTGCCAGCGTCGGACTAGCGCCGAACCGGGATGAGCAGTTCTTC
.,TRBD2,TRBJ2-3,TRBV9,CASSEASGRSDTQYF,TGTGCCAGCAGCGAAGCTAGCGGGAGATCGGATACGCAGTATTTT
.,.,TRBJ2-3,TRBV7-3,CASSLGSSDTQYF,TGTGCCAGCAGCTTGGGGAGTTCGGATACGCAGTATTTT
.,.,TRBJ1-2,TRBV19,CASSEHRAGDYGYTF,TGTGCCAGTAGTGAACACAGGGCGGGGGACTATGGCTACACCTTC
few,.,TRBJ1-2,TRBV28,CASTLSRAYGYTF,TGTGCCAGCACCCTTAGCAGGGCCTATGGCTACACCTTC
.,.,TRBJ1-5,TRBV6-1,CASSEKTDHQPQHF,TGTGCCAGCAGTGAAAAGACTGACCATCAGCCCCAGCATTTT
.,TRBD1,TRBJ1-2,TRBV28,CASSLSTGGDYGYTF,TGTGCCAGCAGTCTATCTACAGGGGGTGACTATGGCTACACCTTC
.,TRBD1,TRBJ1-2,TRBV4-1,CASSRTRTGGRDTF,TGCGCCAGCAGCCGGACGAGGACAGGGGGTAGGGACACCTTC
few,.,TRBJ1-1,TRBV30,CAWSLQRGTEAFF,TGTGCCTGGAGTTTACAGCGGGGCACTGAAGCTTTCTTT
once,.,TRBJ1-2,TRBV9,CASSVQGQGTYGYTF,TGTGCCAGCAGCGTACAAGGGCAGGGGACCTATGGCTACACCTTC
.,.,TRBJ1-4,TRBV11-3,CASSSRDLGNEKLFF,TGTGCCAGCAGCTCACGGGACTTGGGTAATGAAAAACTGTTTTTT
.,.,TRBJ2-3,TRBV6-5,CASSYSTRDTQYF,TGTGCCAGCAGTTACTCTACCAGGGATACGCAGTATTTT
.,.,TRBJ2-7,TRBV6-1,CAGRDNDFYEQYF,TGTGCCGGTAGGGACAACGATTTCTACGAGCAGTACTTC
.,TRBD1,TRBJ2-7,TRBV6-4,CASSEEGAPTNEQYF,TGTGCCAGCAGTGAAGAGGGGGCGCCTACAAACGAGCAGTACTTC
few,.,TRBJ1-5,TRBV6-1,CASSEQGMGGNQPQHF,TGTGCCAGCAGTGAGCAGGGGATGGGGGGCAATCAGCCCCAGCATTTT
once,.,TRBJ2-1,TRBV7-2,CASRDLTYNEQFF,TGTGCCAGCCGGGACTTGACATACAATGAGCAGTTCTTC
once,TRBD2,TRBJ2-3,TRBV27,CASSSLQLAGGSGTQYF,TGTGCCAGCAGTTCGCTTCAACTAGCGGGAGGATCCGGTACGCAGTATTTT
few,.,TRBJ2-5,TRBV2,CASSVRRDQETQYF,TGTGCCAGCAGTGTTCGGAGGGACCAAGAGACCCAGTACTTC
once,TRBD2,TRBJ2-5,TRBV27,CASSLTSGRETQYF,TGTGCCAGCAGTTTGACTAGCGGGCGGGAGACCCAGTACTTC
.,.,TRBJ1-1,TRBV6-4,CASSEWRRTSTEAFF,TGTGCCAGCAGTGAGTGGCGGCGCACGAGCACTGAAGCTTTCTTT
.,.,TRBJ1-5,TRBV19,CASSIDRRGAGPQHF,TGTGCCAGTAGTATAGATCGGCGGGGGGCGGGGCCCCAGCATTTT
.,.,TRBJ2-5,TRBV2,CASLFTAGQETQYF,TGTGCCAGCCTATTTACCGCGGGCCAAGAGACCCAGTACTTC
.,TRBD2,TRBJ2-3,TRBV25-1,CASSESWRGGSTDTQYF,TGTGCCAGCAGTGAATCCTGGCGGGGGGGGTCCACAGATACGCAGTATTTT
few,TRBD1,TRBJ2-5,TRBV30,CAWGQGGETQYF,TGTGCCTGGGGACAGGGTGGTGAGACCCAGTACTTC
.,.,TRBJ2-7,TRBV19,CASSIRLVGAGEQYF,TGTGCCAGTAGTATCCGCCTGGTGGGGGCCGGGGAGCAGTACTTC
.,TRBD1,TRBJ1-5,TRBV6-1,CASSRGTESNQPQHF,TGTGCCAGCAGCAGGGGGACAGAGAGCAATCAGCCCCAGCATTTT
.,.,TRBJ1-5,TRBV15,CATSRRTGSQPQHF,TGTGCCACCAGCAGACGTACAGGGTCACAGCCCCAGCATTTT